Listed below are T cell receptor beta chains from one sample, sequenced in a study of CD8+ T cells in alopecia areata. Using immunoSEQ multiplex PCR, the repertoire was profiled, and TCRdb retains in-frame clones only, with some absent. The table includes roughly 200,000 clones, about 48% detected once. This material consisted of CD8+ T cells sorted from blood, taken at week 24, from a patient treated with tofacitinib. These receptors originate from a human donor with alopecia areata. The CDR3 runs from the conserved cysteine through the conserved F or W. A D gene is named only where the DNA matches it firmly. Clone sizes are given selectively: once, few, many, or a class where the clone is expanded.

DNA,CDR3,D,size,J,V
TGCAGCGTCCACCCCCCGGACGCTGAAGCTTTCTTT,CSVHPPDAEAFF,.,.,TRBJ1-1,TRBV29-1
TGCGCCAGCAGCCAATCCGGGGGCGGCACAGATACGCAGTATTTT,CASSQSGGGTDTQYF,.,few,TRBJ2-3,TRBV4-3
TGCGCCAGCAGTCGCGACAATGAGCAGTTCTTC,CASSRDNEQFF,.,once,TRBJ2-1,TRBV4-1
TGCAGCGCCCCACATGACAACGAGCAGTACTTC,CSAPHDNEQYF,.,once,TRBJ2-7,TRBV29-1
TGCGCCAGCAGCCAAGACGGGGAGTACGAGCAGTACTTC,CASSQDGEYEQYF,.,.,TRBJ2-7,TRBV4-3
TGTGCCAGCGAGGCTAGCGGGGGGCGAGTGTGGCAGTTCTTC,CASEASGGRVWQFF,TRBD2,few,TRBJ2-1,TRBV2
TGTGCCAGCAGTGAAACCTACGAGCAGTACTTC,CASSETYEQYF,.,few,TRBJ2-7,TRBV2
TGTGCCAGCAGCTCGGAACTAGCGGGGGACCAAGAGACCCAGTACTTC,CASSSELAGDQETQYF,TRBD2,many,TRBJ2-5,TRBV7-2
TGTGCCAGCAGCTTAGAGTCGGCATACGAGCAGTACTTC,CASSLESAYEQYF,.,.,TRBJ2-7,TRBV13
TGTGCCAGCAGCTTACCGACTAGCGGGGGCTACGAGCAGTACTTC,CASSLPTSGGYEQYF,TRBD2,.,TRBJ2-7,TRBV7-2
TGCGCCAGCAGCCAAGAAACCTCTGGAAACACCATATATTTT,CASSQETSGNTIYF,.,few,TRBJ1-3,TRBV4-3
TGTGCCTCCTCCCCTACTAGCGGGGGTTACAATGAGCAGTTCTTC,CASSPTSGGYNEQFF,TRBD2,.,TRBJ2-1,TRBV28
TGCAGCGTTTTGCTCGGCGTCGGGGTAGATACGCAGTATTTT,CSVLLGVGVDTQYF,.,.,TRBJ2-3,TRBV29-1
TGTGCCAGTAGTATGACCCGGACCGGGGAGCTGTTTTTT,CASSMTRTGELFF,.,few,TRBJ2-2,TRBV19
TGCGCCAGCTCTTTTGTGGGACGAGATACGCAGTATTTT,CASSFVGRDTQYF,.,.,TRBJ2-3,TRBV4-3
TGTGCCAGCAGCCAGACAGGACAGCCCCAGCATTTT,CASSQTGQPQHF,.,.,TRBJ1-5,TRBV5-6
TGCAGCGTTGAAGTGGAGACAGGAGCCTACGAGCAGTACTTC,CSVEVETGAYEQYF,.,few,TRBJ2-7,TRBV29-1
TGTGCCTGGAGTGAGGGGAATCAGCCCCAGCATTTT,CAWSEGNQPQHF,.,few,TRBJ1-5,TRBV30
TGCGCCAGCAGCCAACTGACTAGCGGGTCATACGAGCAGTACTTC,CASSQLTSGSYEQYF,TRBD2,.,TRBJ2-7,TRBV4-3
TGTGCCAGCAGCTTTCTACCCGGCGGAAATAATTCACCCCTCCACTTT,CASSFLPGGNNSPLHF,.,.,TRBJ1-6,TRBV7-2
TGTGCCAGCAGTTTCGGGGGGACTTTTAATGAGCAGTTCTTC,CASSFGGTFNEQFF,TRBD2,.,TRBJ2-1,TRBV2
TGCGCCAGCAGCCAAGAAGACACAGATACGCAGTATTTT,CASSQEDTDTQYF,.,.,TRBJ2-3,TRBV4-1
TGTGCCAGCAGTCCCGGACAGGGAGGGAACATTCAGTACTTC,CASSPGQGGNIQYF,.,.,TRBJ2-4,TRBV27
TGCAGCGCCCTAGCGGGGGACGTCTCTGGGGCCAACGTCCTGACTTTC,CSALAGDVSGANVLTF,TRBD2,.,TRBJ2-6,TRBV29-1
TGTGCCTGTTTGGGAGGGTCGGAGCAGTACTTC,CACLGGSEQYF,TRBD2,.,TRBJ2-7,TRBV30
TGTGCCAGCAGTGAAGCGCTGAGGGAGAATGAGCAGTTCTTC,CASSEALRENEQFF,.,.,TRBJ2-1,TRBV2
TGTGCCAGCAGCTTAACGGAGAACACTGAAGCTTTCTTT,CASSLTENTEAFF,.,.,TRBJ1-1,TRBV13
TGTGCCAGCAGCTCACAGGGGTATCAGCCCCAGCATTTT,CASSSQGYQPQHF,TRBD1,.,TRBJ1-5,TRBV6-6
TGTGCCAGCAGTCCGACAGGGGCCGGAGAGACCCAGTACTTC,CASSPTGAGETQYF,TRBD1,few,TRBJ2-5,TRBV7-3
TGCGCCAGCAGCCAAGATCGCAGGACAACCCAGCCCCAGCATTTT,CASSQDRRTTQPQHF,.,.,TRBJ1-5,TRBV4-3
TGTGCCAGCAGTTTATCGGGGGTGGATGGCTACACCTTC,CASSLSGVDGYTF,.,.,TRBJ1-2,TRBV27
TGCAGCGTCGATTGGGACAGTTCCTCCGAGCAGTACTTC,CSVDWDSSSEQYF,TRBD1,.,TRBJ2-7,TRBV29-1
TGCAGTTGTTACTCCTACAATGAGCAGTTCTTC,CSCYSYNEQFF,.,.,TRBJ2-1,TRBV20-1
TGTGCCTGGAGACAGGGGAACACTGAAGCTTTCTTT,CAWRQGNTEAFF,.,.,TRBJ1-1,TRBV30
TGTGCCAGCAGCTTGGACAGCAGCGGGGCCTCTGAAGCTTTCTTT,CASSLDSSGASEAFF,.,.,TRBJ1-1,TRBV5-6
TGCAGCGTCCCACCGAGCGGCCCTGAAGCTTTCTTT,CSVPPSGPEAFF,.,.,TRBJ1-1,TRBV29-1
TGTGCCAGCAGCCGAAACAGGCCTAACTATGGCTACACCTTC,CASSRNRPNYGYTF,.,few,TRBJ1-2,TRBV11-2
TGTGCCAGCAGTTACACCGGGGCGAGGGGTGAAAAACTGTTTTTT,CASSYTGARGEKLFF,.,.,TRBJ1-4,TRBV6-5
TGTGCCAGCAGCTTATTGGCAGGGACTGGCACCGGGGAGCTGTTTTTT,CASSLLAGTGTGELFF,.,few,TRBJ2-2,TRBV13
TGTGCCAGCAGGCCTCCTGGCAATGAGCAGTTCTTC,CASRPPGNEQFF,.,.,TRBJ2-1,TRBV6-5
TGTGCCAGCAGTCCCCGGGACAGGGGGCTCTTGGCCGGGGAGCTGTTTTTT,CASSPRDRGLLAGELFF,TRBD1,.,TRBJ2-2,TRBV27
TGTGCCACCAGCGGAAGGACATTTGACCCCTCTGGGGCCAACGTCCTGACTTTC,CATSGRTFDPSGANVLTF,.,.,TRBJ2-6,TRBV15
TGTGCCATCAGTGATTTAGACTCGAGCTCCTACAATGAGCAGTTCTTC,CAISDLDSSSYNEQFF,.,.,TRBJ2-1,TRBV10-3
TGTGCCAGCAGCTCCGCCGGGACTAGCGGTACAGATACGCAGTATTTT,CASSSAGTSGTDTQYF,TRBD2,few,TRBJ2-3,TRBV7-2
TGCAGCGTTGGTATTGGGACCGAAGCTTTCTTT,CSVGIGTEAFF,.,.,TRBJ1-1,TRBV29-1
TGTGCCTGGAGTTTCCCAGGATTCAATCAGCCCCAGCATTTT,CAWSFPGFNQPQHF,.,.,TRBJ1-5,TRBV30
TGCGCCAGCAGCTTGACGGGGGGATCTGAAGCTTTCTTT,CASSLTGGSEAFF,.,few,TRBJ1-1,TRBV5-1
TGTGCCAGCACCGAGGGGATCGGCAATTCACCCCTCCACTTT,CASTEGIGNSPLHF,.,once,TRBJ1-6,TRBV7-9
TGCAGCGTTGAAGGCGGGGGGTTGAACACTGAAGCTTTCTTT,CSVEGGGLNTEAFF,.,.,TRBJ1-1,TRBV29-1
TGTGCCAGCAGCGTAGAAGGACTAGTACCAGATACGCAGTATTTT,CASSVEGLVPDTQYF,TRBD2,.,TRBJ2-3,TRBV9
TGTGCCAGCAGCCCTTCGGGACTAGCGCACAATGAGCAGTTCTTC,CASSPSGLAHNEQFF,TRBD2,once,TRBJ2-1,TRBV11-3
TGTGCCAGCAGCCTAGCGGGAGAGAACACCGGGGAGCTGTTTTTT,CASSLAGENTGELFF,TRBD2,.,TRBJ2-2,TRBV27